This is a list of T cell receptor beta chains from one sample in a study of cytomegalovirus exposure and HLA in healthy donors. Libraries were prepared by immunoSEQ multiplex PCR; TCRdb keeps only in-frame clonotypes and omits some of them. The repertoire includes around 150,000 clones, less than 90% of them detected once, and 5.7% sits in the top ten. The sequencing input was PBMCs. The origin of the receptors is a woman in her 30s in good health and CMV-seronegative. The CDR3 runs from the conserved cysteine through the conserved F or W. Each record gives: clone size, J gene, V gene, D gene, CDR3 DNA, CDR3 protein. D genes are given only for firm matches. Clone sizes are given selectively: once, few, many, or a class where the clone is expanded.

clone size: -; J gene: TRBJ1-1; V gene: TRBV2; D gene: TRBD1; CDR3 DNA: TGTGCCAGCAATCCCGGGACAGGGGTACTCATGAACACTGAAGCTTTCTTT; CDR3 protein: CASNPGTGVLMNTEAFF
clone size: -; J gene: TRBJ1-2; V gene: TRBV2; D gene: -; CDR3 DNA: TGTGCCAGCAGCGTAGACAGTAACTATGGCTACACCTTC; CDR3 protein: CASSVDSNYGYTF
clone size: -; J gene: TRBJ2-7; V gene: TRBV5-6; D gene: -; CDR3 DNA: TGTGCCAGCAGCCCCCCCGGGGGCCTCCCCTACGAGCAGTACTTC; CDR3 protein: CASSPPGGLPYEQYF
clone size: -; J gene: TRBJ2-5; V gene: TRBV7-9; D gene: TRBD2; CDR3 DNA: TGTGCCAGCAAGGTAGCGGGGGCACCGACCCGAGAGACCCAGTACTTC; CDR3 protein: CASKVAGAPTRETQYF
clone size: once; J gene: TRBJ2-3; V gene: TRBV5-1; D gene: TRBD2; CDR3 DNA: TGCGCCAGCAGCGCACTAGCGGGCACAGATACGCAGTATTTT; CDR3 protein: CASSALAGTDTQYF
clone size: -; J gene: TRBJ2-7; V gene: TRBV5-6; D gene: TRBD1; CDR3 DNA: TGTGCCAGCAGCTCTCCGGGACAGAGCTACGAGCAGTACTTC; CDR3 protein: CASSSPGQSYEQYF
clone size: -; J gene: TRBJ1-1; V gene: TRBV7-3; D gene: TRBD1; CDR3 DNA: TGTGCCAGCAGCTTAGGGACAGGGGTGTTCACTGAAGCTTTCTTT; CDR3 protein: CASSLGTGVFTEAFF
clone size: -; J gene: TRBJ1-1; V gene: TRBV6-6; D gene: -; CDR3 DNA: TGTGCCAGCAGTTACTCCCTCGACAGAAACACTGAAGCTTTCTTT; CDR3 protein: CASSYSLDRNTEAFF
clone size: -; J gene: TRBJ2-1; V gene: TRBV9; D gene: -; CDR3 DNA: TGTGCCAGCAGCCTACGCCTCGACAATGAGCAGTTCTTC; CDR3 protein: CASSLRLDNEQFF
clone size: -; J gene: TRBJ2-5; V gene: TRBV11-2; D gene: -; CDR3 DNA: TGTGCCAGCAGCTTATTAGCGGGACAGGCACAAGAGACCCAGTACTTC; CDR3 protein: CASSLLAGQAQETQYF
clone size: few; J gene: TRBJ1-5; V gene: TRBV19; D gene: -; CDR3 DNA: TGTGCCAGTAGTGTCACACAGAGGGGGGATCAGCCCCAGCATTTT; CDR3 protein: CASSVTQRGDQPQHF
clone size: -; J gene: TRBJ2-1; V gene: TRBV28; D gene: TRBD1; CDR3 DNA: TGTGCCAGCAGTCCCTGGACAGGGTCGGGTGAGCAGTTCTTC; CDR3 protein: CASSPWTGSGEQFF
clone size: -; J gene: TRBJ1-2; V gene: TRBV5-5; D gene: -; CDR3 DNA: TGTGCCAGCAGCTTGCTTTCTGCTCCTAACTATGGCTACACCTTC; CDR3 protein: CASSLLSAPNYGYTF
clone size: -; J gene: TRBJ1-2; V gene: TRBV7-8; D gene: TRBD1; CDR3 DNA: TGTGCCAGCAGCGTTACAGGGGGCGCAGGTGGCTACACCTTC; CDR3 protein: CASSVTGGAGGYTF
clone size: -; J gene: TRBJ1-4; V gene: TRBV15; D gene: -; CDR3 DNA: TGTGCCACCAGCACCCAGGCCAGGGAAAAACTGTTTTTT; CDR3 protein: CATSTQAREKLFF
clone size: -; J gene: TRBJ1-5; V gene: TRBV6-1; D gene: -; CDR3 DNA: TGTGCCAGCAGTGCAGGAGGGAATCAGCCCCAGCATTTT; CDR3 protein: CASSAGGNQPQHF
clone size: -; J gene: TRBJ2-1; V gene: TRBV29-1; D gene: -; CDR3 DNA: TGCAGCGTTGAAGGCTATAAGGTGGTCGATGAGCAGTTCTTC; CDR3 protein: CSVEGYKVVDEQFF
clone size: -; J gene: TRBJ1-1; V gene: TRBV6-5; D gene: -; CDR3 DNA: TGTGCCAGCAGCCGGTTCCGGGGGTTGGTCACTGAAGCTTTCTTT; CDR3 protein: CASSRFRGLVTEAFF
clone size: -; J gene: TRBJ2-7; V gene: TRBV27; D gene: TRBD2; CDR3 DNA: TGTGCCAGCAGGGCAGCGGGAGGATACGAGCAGTACTTC; CDR3 protein: CASRAAGGYEQYF
clone size: -; J gene: TRBJ2-1; V gene: TRBV27; D gene: -; CDR3 DNA: TGTGCCAGCAGTTTATCGATCCGGACAAGGCCGGATGAGCAGTTCTTC; CDR3 protein: CASSLSIRTRPDEQFF
clone size: -; J gene: TRBJ2-3; V gene: TRBV27; D gene: -; CDR3 DNA: TGTGCCAGCAGTTTAAGACTACGCACAGATACGCAGTATTTT; CDR3 protein: CASSLRLRTDTQYF
clone size: -; J gene: TRBJ2-5; V gene: TRBV18; D gene: -; CDR3 DNA: TGTGCCAGCTCAGGGGGAGGTCAAGAGACCCAGTACTTC; CDR3 protein: CASSGGGQETQYF
clone size: -; J gene: TRBJ2-3; V gene: TRBV29-1; D gene: -; CDR3 DNA: TGCAGCGTTGTAGCTGTTACTAGCACAGATACGCAGTATTTT; CDR3 protein: CSVVAVTSTDTQYF
clone size: -; J gene: TRBJ1-5; V gene: TRBV19; D gene: -; CDR3 DNA: TGTGCCAGTAATCCGGGATGGGATCAGCCCCAGCATTTT; CDR3 protein: CASNPGWDQPQHF
clone size: few; J gene: TRBJ2-3; V gene: TRBV4-2; D gene: -; CDR3 DNA: TGTGCCAGCAGCCAAGGAATGTCTGGGGGCGCAGATACGCAGTATTTT; CDR3 protein: CASSQGMSGGADTQYF
clone size: -; J gene: TRBJ1-2; V gene: TRBV6-6; D gene: -; CDR3 DNA: TGTGCCAGCATTGGCGGGGACGGATACGGCTATGGCTACACCTTC; CDR3 protein: CASIGGDGYGYGYTF
clone size: once; J gene: TRBJ2-1; V gene: TRBV7-9; D gene: TRBD1; CDR3 DNA: TGTGCCAGCAGCTTATCAGGACAGGGGTACAATGAGCAGTTCTTC; CDR3 protein: CASSLSGQGYNEQFF
clone size: -; J gene: TRBJ2-3; V gene: TRBV4-3; D gene: -; CDR3 DNA: TGCGCCAGCAGTCTAGGGCTTGGCGGCACAGATACGCAGTATTTT; CDR3 protein: CASSLGLGGTDTQYF
clone size: -; J gene: TRBJ2-1; V gene: TRBV7-8; D gene: TRBD2; CDR3 DNA: TGTGCCAGCAGCCAGTCACTAGCGGGGGACTACAATGAGCAGTTCTTC; CDR3 protein: CASSQSLAGDYNEQFF
clone size: few; J gene: TRBJ1-1; V gene: TRBV27; D gene: -; CDR3 DNA: TGTGCCAGCAGTTTATCAGGGGGGATTGAAGCTTTCTTT; CDR3 protein: CASSLSGGIEAFF
clone size: -; J gene: TRBJ1-6; V gene: TRBV9; D gene: -; CDR3 DNA: TGTGCCAGCAGCGAGAGGGACGGATATAATTCACCCCTCCACTTT; CDR3 protein: CASSERDGYNSPLHF